The 12 T cell receptor beta chains reported below all come from one sample, sequenced in a study of shared clonotypes between healthy human individuals. Naivety among CD8 cells was defined by CD45RO negativity and positive CCR7 selection, thereby excluding terminally differentiated effector memory CD45RA+ cells. The repertoire was sequenced with immunoSEQ multiplex PCR; TCRdb's copy has only in-frame clones and lacks some. The data hold 750,000 to 1,000,000 clones, with about 92% observed a single time. Sample: naive CD8+ T cells sorted from blood. The receptors stem from a young man in good health.

The chain has TRBV19 and TRBJ2-1, with D maybe TRBD2 (6 bases). The CDR3 runs 15 residues. V was trimmed by 7 bases and J by 9 bases, leaving 22 bases between them. Germline V gives CDR1 LNHDA, CDR2 SQIVND (reference sequence). In DNA form, the CDR3 reads TGTGCCAGTACCGTTACTAGCACCAGTACAGGTGAGCAGTTCTTC. This encodes CASTVTSTSTGEQFF.

The rearrangement joins TRBV7-2 to TRBJ2-6; no definite D call. This CDR3 spans 13 amino acids. The germline V gene has CDR1 SGHTA and CDR2 FQGNSA. The ends were cut back, 6 bases at V and 4 bases at J, with 7 bases in the middle. CDR3 in DNA: TGTGCCAGCAGATTGAAAGGGGCCAACGTCCTGACTTTC. This gives the protein CASRLKGANVLTF.

This clone was counted between two and nine times. This chain uses TRBV9 with TRBJ2-3, with a possible D match to TRBD2 (7 bases). V lost 0 bases to trimming and J lost 2 bases, with 13 bases between them. CDR1 SGDLS and CDR2 YYNGEE come from the germline V gene. The CDR3 totals 16 residues. CDR3 loop: CASSVVEGGDTDTQYF. The CDR3 DNA is TGTGCCAGCAGCGTAGTTGAGGGGGGGGACACAGATACGCAGTATTTT.

This clone came up once. Other DNA sequences from this sample encode an identical CDR3 as well. The chain has TRBV4-1 and TRBJ2-5, with 8 bases lining up with TRBD1. Looked up from germline, CDR1 is MGHRA and CDR2 is YSYEKL. The CDR3 covers 15 residues. With V trimmed by 4 bases and J by 5 bases, 9 bases remained unmatched. CDR3 bases: TGCGCCAGCAGCCCGAGACAGGGGATCGGGGAGACCCAGTACTTC. This codes for CASSPRQGIGETQYF.

The rearrangement joins TRBV5-1 to TRBJ2-1; TRBD2 might be the D (5 bases). The CDR3 runs to 14 residues. CDR1 and CDR2 (germline): SGHRS, YFSETQ. The V end lost 0 bases, the J end lost 8 bases, and 12 bases lay between the germline ends. DNA of the CDR3: TGCGCCAGCAGCTTGGCCCCCGCGGGCGATGAGCAGTTCTTC. Protein sequence: CASSLAPAGDEQFF. The whole variable domain, remainder taken from reference TRBV5-1 and TRBJ2-1, is KAGVTQTPRYLIKTRGQQVTLSCSPISGHRSVSWYQQTPGQGLQFLFEYFSETQRNKGNFPGRFSGRQFSNSRSEMNVSTLELGDSALYLCASSLAPAGDEQFFGPGTRLTVL.

Here the CDR3 reads CSGDPGLAGADTQYF. The CDR3 DNA is TGCAGCGGGGACCCGGGACTAGCGGGAGCGGATACGCAGTATTTT. This chain uses TRBV29-1 with TRBJ2-3; 14 bases are shared with TRBD2. V gave up 7 bases and J gave up 6 bases; unmatched junction bases: 9. The CDR3 is made up of 15 amino acids. Germline V gives CDR1 SQVTM, CDR2 ANQGSEA.

This clone showed up just once. The chain joins TRBV7-9 to TRBJ2-7; 7 positions agree with TRBD2. Per the germline V gene, CDR1 is SEHNR and CDR2 is FQNEAQ (reference sequence). V was clipped by 7 bases and J by 0 bases; unmatched bases: 6. This CDR3 is built from 14 residues. The CDR3 bases are TGTGCCAGCATCGGGGGGTGGACCTCCTACGAGCAGTACTTC. Translation: CASIGGWTSYEQYF. Supplemented by reference TRBV7-9 and TRBJ2-7, the full variable domain reads DTGVSQNPRHKITKRGQNVTFRCDPISEHNRLYWYRQTLGQGPEFLTYFQNEAQLEKSRLLSDRFSAERPKGSFSTLEIQRTEQGDSAMYLCASIGGWTSYEQYFGPGTRLTVT.

V is TRBV5-6 and J is TRBJ2-1, with TRBD2 identical over 8 bases. The CDR3 totals 16 residues. CDR1 SGHDT and CDR2 YYEEEE come from the germline V gene. V lost 3 bases to trimming and J lost 0 bases; unmatched junction nucleotides: 5. CDR3 protein: CASSYLAGSSYNEQFF. The CDR3 coding sequence is TGTGCCAGCAGCTATTTAGCGGGAAGCTCCTACAATGAGCAGTTCTTC.

The J gene is TRBJ2-1, the V gene TRBV15, with TRBD1 identical over 8 bases. V lost 4 bases and J lost 3; bases outside the gene matches: 8. CDR1 and CDR2 (germline): LNHNV, YYDKDF (reference sequence). This CDR3 is 16 amino acids long. CDR3 sequence (DNA): TGTGCCACCAGCAAAATACAGGGGGAAGACTACAATGAGCAGTTCTTC. This translates into CATSKIQGEDYNEQFF.

This chain uses TRBV28 with TRBJ2-3; 7 nucleotides line up with TRBD2. V was pared by 7 bases and J by 3 bases, with 10 bases of the junction left unmatched. Germline CDR1 is MDHEN and CDR2 is SYDVKM. The CDR3 runs 15 residues. The CDR3 here is CASNQGGSITDTQYF. Written as DNA, the CDR3 is TGTGCCAGCAATCAAGGCGGGAGTATAACAGATACGCAGTATTTT.

This chain connects TRBV28 to TRBJ2-7; D is unclear. Germline V gene data show CDR1 as MDHEN and CDR2 as SYDVKM. The V and J ends lost 3 bases and 2 bases respectively, with 5 bases between them. The CDR3 is 12 residues long. For the CDR3, the DNA is TGTGCCAGCAGTTTTAATACCTACGAGCAGTACTTC. Translated, it gives CASSFNTYEQYF.

The chain couples TRBV7-2 to TRBJ2-1, with no clear D. The CDR3 is 14 amino acids. V was clipped by 0 bases and J by 9 bases, with 12 bases between them. In germline, CDR1 is SGHTA, CDR2 FQGNSA. The chain's CDR3 is CASSLALGLIEQFF. CDR3 bases: TGTGCCAGCAGCTTAGCACTCGGGCTGATTGAGCAGTTCTTC.